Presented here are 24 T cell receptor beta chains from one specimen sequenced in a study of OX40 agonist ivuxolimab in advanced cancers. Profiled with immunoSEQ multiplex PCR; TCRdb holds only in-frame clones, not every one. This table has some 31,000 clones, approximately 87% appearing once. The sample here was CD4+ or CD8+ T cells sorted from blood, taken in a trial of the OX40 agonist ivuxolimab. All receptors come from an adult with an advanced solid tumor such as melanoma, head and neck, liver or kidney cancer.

The CDR3 loop is CASSPPRGSRKNEQFF. The DNA of the CDR3 is TGTGCCAGCAGCCCCCCCCGCGGGAGCAGGAAGAATGAGCAGTTCTTC. The rearrangement uses TRBV11-3 and TRBJ2-1; TRBD2 aligns across 7 bases. Germline-derived CDR1 and CDR2 are SGHNT and YENEEA. Trimming removed 5 bases from V and 7 bases from J; junction bases left unmatched: 14. This CDR3 is 16 amino acids long.

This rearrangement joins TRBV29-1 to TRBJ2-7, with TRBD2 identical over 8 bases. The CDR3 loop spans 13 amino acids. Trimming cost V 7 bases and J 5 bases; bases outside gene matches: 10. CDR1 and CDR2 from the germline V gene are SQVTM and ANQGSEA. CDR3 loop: CSAYQVAGNEQYF. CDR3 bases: TGCAGCGCCTACCAGGTAGCGGGAAACGAGCAGTACTTC.

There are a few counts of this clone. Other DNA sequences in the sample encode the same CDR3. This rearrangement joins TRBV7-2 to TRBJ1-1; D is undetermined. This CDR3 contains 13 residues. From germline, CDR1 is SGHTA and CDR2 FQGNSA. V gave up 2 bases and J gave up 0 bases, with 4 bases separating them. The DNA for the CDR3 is TGTGCCAGCAGCTTATCGGTGAACACTGAAGCTTTCTTT. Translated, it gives CASSLSVNTEAFF.

The CDR3 sequence is CASSPTGTALEQYF. DNA for the CDR3: TGTGCCAGCTCACCTACCGGGACTGCACTAGAGCAGTACTTC. This chain uses TRBV18 with TRBJ2-7; D is possibly TRBD2 (6 bases). Trimming left V 3 bases short and J 7 bases short, with 16 bases between. Germline CDR1 reads KGHSH; CDR2 reads LQKENI. CDR3 length equals 14 residues.

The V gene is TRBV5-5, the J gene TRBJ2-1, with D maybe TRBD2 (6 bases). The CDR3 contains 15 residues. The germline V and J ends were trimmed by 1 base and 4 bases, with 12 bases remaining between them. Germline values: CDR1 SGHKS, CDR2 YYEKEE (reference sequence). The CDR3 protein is CASSLRGNGYNEQFF. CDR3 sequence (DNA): TGTGCCAGCAGCTTGCGCGGGAACGGGTACAATGAGCAGTTCTTC.

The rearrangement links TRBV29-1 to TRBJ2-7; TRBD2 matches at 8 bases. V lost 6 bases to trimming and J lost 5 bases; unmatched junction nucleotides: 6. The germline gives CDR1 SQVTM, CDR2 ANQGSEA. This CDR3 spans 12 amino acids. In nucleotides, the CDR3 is TGCAGCGTCCCGGGACTAGTTAACGAGCAGTACTTC. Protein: CSVPGLVNEQYF.

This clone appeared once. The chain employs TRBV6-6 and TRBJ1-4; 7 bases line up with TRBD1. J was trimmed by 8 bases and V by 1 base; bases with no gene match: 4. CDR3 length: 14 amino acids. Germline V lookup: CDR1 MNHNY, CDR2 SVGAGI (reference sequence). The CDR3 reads CASSYWQGVEKLFF. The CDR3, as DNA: TGTGCCAGCAGTTACTGGCAGGGGGTGGAAAAACTGTTTTTT.

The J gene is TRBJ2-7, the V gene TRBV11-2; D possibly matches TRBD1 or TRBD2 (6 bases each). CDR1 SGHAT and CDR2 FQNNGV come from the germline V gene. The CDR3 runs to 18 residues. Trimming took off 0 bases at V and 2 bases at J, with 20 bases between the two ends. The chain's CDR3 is CASSLDLRGAPQAYEQYF. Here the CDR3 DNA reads TGTGCCAGCAGCTTAGATCTAAGGGGGGCACCCCAGGCCTACGAGCAGTACTTC.

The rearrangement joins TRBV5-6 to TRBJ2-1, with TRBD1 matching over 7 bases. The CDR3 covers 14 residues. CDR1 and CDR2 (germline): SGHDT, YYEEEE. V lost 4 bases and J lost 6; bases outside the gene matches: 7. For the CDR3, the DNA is TGTGCCAGCAGCCAAGTTACAGGGGTCAATGAGCAGTTCTTC. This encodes CASSQVTGVNEQFF.

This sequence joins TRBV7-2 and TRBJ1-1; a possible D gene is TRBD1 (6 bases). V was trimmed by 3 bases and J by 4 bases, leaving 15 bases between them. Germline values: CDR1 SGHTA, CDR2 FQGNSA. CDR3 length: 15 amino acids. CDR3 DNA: TGTGCCAGCAGCTTCCTCATAGGGGGTCGCACTGAAGCTTTCTTT. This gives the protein CASSFLIGGRTEAFF.

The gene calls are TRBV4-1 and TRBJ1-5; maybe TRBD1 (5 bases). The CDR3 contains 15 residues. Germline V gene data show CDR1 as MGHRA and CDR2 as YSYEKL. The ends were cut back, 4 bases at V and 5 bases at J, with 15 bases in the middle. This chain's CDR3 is CASSLSGTRDQPQHF. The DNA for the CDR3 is TGCGCCAGCAGCCTTTCCGGGACGAGGGATCAGCCCCAGCATTTT.

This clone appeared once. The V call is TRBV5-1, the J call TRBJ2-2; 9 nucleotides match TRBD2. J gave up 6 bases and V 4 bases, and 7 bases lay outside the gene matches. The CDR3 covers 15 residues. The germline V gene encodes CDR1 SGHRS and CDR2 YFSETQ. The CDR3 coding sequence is TGCGCCAGCAGCAGTAATAGCGGGAGAGCCGGGGAGCTGTTTTTT. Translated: CASSSNSGRAGELFF.

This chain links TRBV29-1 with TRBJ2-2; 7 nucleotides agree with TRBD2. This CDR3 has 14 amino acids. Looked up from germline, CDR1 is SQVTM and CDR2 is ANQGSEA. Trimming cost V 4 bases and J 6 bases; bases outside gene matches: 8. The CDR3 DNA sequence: TGCAGCGTTGCGGGGGGAATGATGGCCGGGGAGCTGTTTTTT. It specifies CSVAGGMMAGELFF.

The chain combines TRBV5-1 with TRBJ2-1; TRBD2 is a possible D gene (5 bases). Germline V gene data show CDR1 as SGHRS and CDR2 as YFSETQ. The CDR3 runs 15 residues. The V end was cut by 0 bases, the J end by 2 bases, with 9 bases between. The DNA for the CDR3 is TGCGCCAGCAGCTTGGGGACGGGAACCTACAATGAGCAGTTCTTC. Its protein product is CASSLGTGTYNEQFF.

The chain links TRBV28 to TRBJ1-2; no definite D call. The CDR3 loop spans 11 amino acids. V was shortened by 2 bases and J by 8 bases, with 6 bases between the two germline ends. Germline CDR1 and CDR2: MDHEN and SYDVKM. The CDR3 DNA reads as TGTGCCAGCAGTTTAGATGCGGGCTACACCTTC. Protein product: CASSLDAGYTF.

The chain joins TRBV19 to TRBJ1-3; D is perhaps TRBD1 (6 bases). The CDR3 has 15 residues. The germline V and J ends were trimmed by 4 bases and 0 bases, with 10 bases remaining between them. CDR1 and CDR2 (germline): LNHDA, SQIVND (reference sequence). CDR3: CASSNTGSSGNTIYF. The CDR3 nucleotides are TGTGCCAGTAGTAATACAGGGAGCTCTGGAAACACCATATATTTT.

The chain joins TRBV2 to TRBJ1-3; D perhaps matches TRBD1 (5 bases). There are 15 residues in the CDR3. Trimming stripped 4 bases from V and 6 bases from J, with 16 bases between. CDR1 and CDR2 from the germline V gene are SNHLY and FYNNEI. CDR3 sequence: CASSGARADLNTIYF. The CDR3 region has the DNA TGTGCCAGCAGTGGGGCCAGGGCAGATCTAAACACCATATATTTT.

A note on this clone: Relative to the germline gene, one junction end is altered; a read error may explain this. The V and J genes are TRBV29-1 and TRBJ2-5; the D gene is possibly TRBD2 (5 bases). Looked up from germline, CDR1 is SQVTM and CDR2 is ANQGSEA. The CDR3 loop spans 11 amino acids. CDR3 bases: TGCAGCGTTGTAGGCGACTACCAACCCCACTTC. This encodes CSVVGDYQPHF. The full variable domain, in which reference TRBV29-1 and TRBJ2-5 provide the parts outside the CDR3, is SAVISQKPSRDICQRGTSLTIQCQVDSQVTMMFWYRQQPGQSLTLIATANQGSEATYESGFVIDKFPISRPNLTFSTLTVSNMSPEDSSIYLCSVVGDYQPHFGPGTRLLVL.

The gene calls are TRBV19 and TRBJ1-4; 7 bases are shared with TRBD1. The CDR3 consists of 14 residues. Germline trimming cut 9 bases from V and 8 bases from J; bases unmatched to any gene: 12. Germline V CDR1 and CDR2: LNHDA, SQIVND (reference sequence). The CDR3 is CASSHGDRLEKLFF. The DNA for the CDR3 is TGTGCCAGCTCCCACGGGGACAGACTGGAAAAACTGTTTTTT.

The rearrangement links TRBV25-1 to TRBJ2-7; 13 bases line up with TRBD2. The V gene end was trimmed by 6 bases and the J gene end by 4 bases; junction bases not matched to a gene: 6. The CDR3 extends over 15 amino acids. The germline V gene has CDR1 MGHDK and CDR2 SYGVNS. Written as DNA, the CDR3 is TGTGCCAGCAGGGAGGGACTAGCGGGGATTTACGAGCAGTACTTC. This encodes CASREGLAGIYEQYF.

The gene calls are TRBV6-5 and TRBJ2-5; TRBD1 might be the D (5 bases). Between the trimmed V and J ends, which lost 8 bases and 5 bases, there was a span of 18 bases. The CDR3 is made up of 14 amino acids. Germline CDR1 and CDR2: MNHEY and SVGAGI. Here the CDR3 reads CASGMDPRAETQYF. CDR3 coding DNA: TGTGCCAGCGGTATGGACCCCAGGGCGGAGACCCAGTACTTC.

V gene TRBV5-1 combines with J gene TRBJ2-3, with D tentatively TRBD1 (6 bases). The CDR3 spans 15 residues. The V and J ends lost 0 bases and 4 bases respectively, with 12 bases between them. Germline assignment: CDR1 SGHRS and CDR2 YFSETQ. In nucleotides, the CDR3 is TGCGCCAGCAGCTTGGGGTTAAACAGGGCAGATACGCAGTATTTT. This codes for CASSLGLNRADTQYF. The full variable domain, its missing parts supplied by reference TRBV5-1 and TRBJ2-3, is KAGVTQTPRYLIKTRGQQVTLSCSPISGHRSVSWYQQTPGQGLQFLFEYFSETQRNKGNFPGRFSGRQFSNSRSEMNVSTLELGDSALYLCASSLGLNRADTQYFGPGTRLTVL.

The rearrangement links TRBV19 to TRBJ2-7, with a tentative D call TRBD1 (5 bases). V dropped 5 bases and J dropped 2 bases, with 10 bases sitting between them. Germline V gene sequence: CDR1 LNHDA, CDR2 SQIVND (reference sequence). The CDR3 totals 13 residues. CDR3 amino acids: CASSERQTYEQYF. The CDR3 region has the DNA TGTGCCAGTAGTGAGAGACAGACCTACGAGCAGTACTTC.

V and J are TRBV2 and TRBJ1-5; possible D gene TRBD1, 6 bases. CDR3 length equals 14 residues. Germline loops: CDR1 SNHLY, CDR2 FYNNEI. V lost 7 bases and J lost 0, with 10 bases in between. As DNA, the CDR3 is TGTGCCAGCACGCGGGGGCTTAGCAATCAGCCCCAGCATTTT. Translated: CASTRGLSNQPQHF.